This T cell receptor (beta chain) was identified in a study of T-cell reconstitution after alpha-beta-depleted transplantation in children. This CDR3 is 13 amino acids long. Unmatched junction bases numbered 4, after V lost 3 bases and J lost 5 bases. Germline V CDR1 and CDR2: DFQATT, SNEGSKA (reference sequence). The table lists this clonotype with many counts. During its preparation, the TCRbeta library received unique molecular identifiers. TCRdb re-called the PCR reads through MiXCR, storing one row per CDR3 protein. The sample consists of approximately 640,000 distinct CDR3 sequences, roughly 15% of them appearing once.

The rearrangement joins TRBV20-1 to TRBJ1-1, with 9 bases aligning to TRBD1. Here the sequenced sample was PBMCs from the stem cell graft donor, taken from the stem cell graft. The TCR originated in a human donor who donated a stem cell graft to a child with acute myeloid leukemia. CDR3 sequence reads: CSARSDRGTEAFF. Here the CDR3 DNA reads TGCAGTGCTAGGTCGGACAGGGGAACTGAAGCTTTCTTT.